This TCR beta chain was identified in a study of spatial heterogeneity in lung cancer. This clonotype came up many times. The sample's time point: blood at routine non-recurrence follow-up after resection. V shed 4 bases and J shed 7 bases, with 18 bases lying between them. The CDR3 length is 14 residues. Germline CDR1 reads SGHRS; CDR2 reads YFSETQ. Each CDR3 protein gets one entry after TCRdb re-called the 5' RACE reads with MiXCR. In the table there are about 94,000 distinct CDR3 sequences, approximately 19% of which are singletons. The clonotype comes from a male donor with early-stage non-small cell lung cancer. The sequencing used PBMCs, collected at follow-up. J is TRBJ2-7 and V is TRBV5-1; tentatively, D is TRBD1 or TRBD2 (5 bases each). In DNA form, the CDR3 reads TGCGCCAGCAGCCGCCGGGACCCCCTGGCGGAGCAGTACTTC. Translation: CASSRRDPLAEQYF.